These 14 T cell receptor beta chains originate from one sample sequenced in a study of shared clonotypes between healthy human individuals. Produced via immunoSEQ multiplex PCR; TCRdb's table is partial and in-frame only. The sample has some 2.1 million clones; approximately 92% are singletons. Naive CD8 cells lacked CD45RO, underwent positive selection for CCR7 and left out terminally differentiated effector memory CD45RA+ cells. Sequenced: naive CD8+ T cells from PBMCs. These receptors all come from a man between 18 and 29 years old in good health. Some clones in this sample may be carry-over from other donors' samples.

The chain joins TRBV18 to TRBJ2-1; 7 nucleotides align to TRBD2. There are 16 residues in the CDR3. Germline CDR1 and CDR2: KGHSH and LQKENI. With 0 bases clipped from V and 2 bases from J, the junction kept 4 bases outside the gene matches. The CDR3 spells CASSPPLARTYNEQFF. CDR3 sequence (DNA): TGTGCCAGCTCACCACCACTAGCGAGAACCTACAATGAGCAGTTCTTC.

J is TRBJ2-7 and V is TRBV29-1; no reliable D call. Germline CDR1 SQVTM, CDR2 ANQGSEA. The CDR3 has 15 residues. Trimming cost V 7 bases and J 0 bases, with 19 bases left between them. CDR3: CSAETNHDHSYEQYF. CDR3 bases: TGCAGCGCCGAAACCAACCACGACCACTCCTACGAGCAGTACTTC.

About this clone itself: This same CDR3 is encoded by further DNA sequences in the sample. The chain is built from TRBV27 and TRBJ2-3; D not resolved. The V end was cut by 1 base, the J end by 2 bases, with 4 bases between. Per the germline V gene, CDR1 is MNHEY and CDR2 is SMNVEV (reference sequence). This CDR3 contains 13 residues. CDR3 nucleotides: TGTGCCAGCAGTTTATTATACACAGATACGCAGTATTTT. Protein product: CASSLLYTDTQYF.

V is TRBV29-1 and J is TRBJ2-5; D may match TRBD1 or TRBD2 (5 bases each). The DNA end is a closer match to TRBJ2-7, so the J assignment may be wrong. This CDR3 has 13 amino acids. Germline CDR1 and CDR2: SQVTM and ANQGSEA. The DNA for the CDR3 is TGCAGCGTTCGGGACGCCGAAGGTTACGAGCAGTACTTC. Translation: CSVRDAEGYEQYF.

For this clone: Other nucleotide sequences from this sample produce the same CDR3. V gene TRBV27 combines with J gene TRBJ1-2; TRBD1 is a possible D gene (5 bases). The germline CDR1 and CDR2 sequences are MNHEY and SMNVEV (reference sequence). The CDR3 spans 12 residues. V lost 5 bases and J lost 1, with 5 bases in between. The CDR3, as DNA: TGTGCCAGCAGTGGGGGTAACTATGGCTACACCTTC. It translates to CASSGGNYGYTF.

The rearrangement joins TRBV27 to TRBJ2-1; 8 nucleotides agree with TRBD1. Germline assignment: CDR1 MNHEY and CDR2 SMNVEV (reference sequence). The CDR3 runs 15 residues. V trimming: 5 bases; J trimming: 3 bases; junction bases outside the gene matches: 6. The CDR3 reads CASSPTGGGYNEQFF. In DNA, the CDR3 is TGTGCCAGCAGTCCAACAGGGGGAGGCTACAATGAGCAGTTCTTC.

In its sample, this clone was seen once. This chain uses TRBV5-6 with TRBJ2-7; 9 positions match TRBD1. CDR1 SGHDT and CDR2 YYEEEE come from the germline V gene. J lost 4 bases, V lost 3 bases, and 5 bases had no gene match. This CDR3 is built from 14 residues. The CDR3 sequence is CASSWGQGLYEQYF. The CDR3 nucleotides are TGTGCCAGCAGCTGGGGACAGGGATTGTACGAGCAGTACTTC.

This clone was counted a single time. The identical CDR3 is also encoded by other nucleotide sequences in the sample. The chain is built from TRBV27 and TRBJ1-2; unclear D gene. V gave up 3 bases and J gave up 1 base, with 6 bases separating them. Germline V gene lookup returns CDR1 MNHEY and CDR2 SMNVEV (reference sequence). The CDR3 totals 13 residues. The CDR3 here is CASSFGVNYGYTF. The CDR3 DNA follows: TGTGCCAGCAGTTTCGGTGTTAACTATGGCTACACCTTC.

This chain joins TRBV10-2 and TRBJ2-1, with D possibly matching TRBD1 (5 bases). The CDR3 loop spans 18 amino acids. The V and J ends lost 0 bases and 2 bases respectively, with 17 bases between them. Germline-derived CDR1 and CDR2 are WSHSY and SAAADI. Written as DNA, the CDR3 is TGCGCCAGCAGTGAGTCATTCGTTACAGGTCAAACCTACAATGAGCAGTTCTTC. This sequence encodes CASSESFVTGQTYNEQFF.

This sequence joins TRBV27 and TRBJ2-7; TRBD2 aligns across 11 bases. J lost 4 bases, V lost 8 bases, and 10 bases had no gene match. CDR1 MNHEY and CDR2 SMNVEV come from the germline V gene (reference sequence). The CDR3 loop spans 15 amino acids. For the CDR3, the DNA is TGTGCCAGCTCGGTAGCGGGAGGGCCGGGTTACGAGCAGTACTTC. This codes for CASSVAGGPGYEQYF.

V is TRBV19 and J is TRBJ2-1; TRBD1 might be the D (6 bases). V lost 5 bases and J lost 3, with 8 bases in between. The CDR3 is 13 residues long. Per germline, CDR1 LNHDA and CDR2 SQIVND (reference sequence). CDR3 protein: CASSSDSYNEQFF. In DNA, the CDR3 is TGTGCCAGTAGTTCGGACAGCTACAATGAGCAGTTCTTC.

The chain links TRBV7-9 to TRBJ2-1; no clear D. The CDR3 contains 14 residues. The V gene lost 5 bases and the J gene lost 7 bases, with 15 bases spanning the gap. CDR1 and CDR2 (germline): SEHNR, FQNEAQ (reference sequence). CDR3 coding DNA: TGTGCCAGCAGCCCACCCGAAGGAGTAAATGAGCAGTTCTTC. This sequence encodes CASSPPEGVNEQFF.

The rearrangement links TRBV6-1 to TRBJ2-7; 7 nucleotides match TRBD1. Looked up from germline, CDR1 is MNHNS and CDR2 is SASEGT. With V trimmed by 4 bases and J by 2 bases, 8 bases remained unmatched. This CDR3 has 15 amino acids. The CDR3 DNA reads TGTGCCAGCAGTGTCCAGAGGGGGACAGCCTACGAGCAGTACTTC. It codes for CASSVQRGTAYEQYF.

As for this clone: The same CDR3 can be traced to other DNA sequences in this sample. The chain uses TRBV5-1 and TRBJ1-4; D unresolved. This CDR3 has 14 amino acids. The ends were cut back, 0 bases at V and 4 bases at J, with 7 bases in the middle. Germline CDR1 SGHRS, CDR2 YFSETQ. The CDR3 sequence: CASSLAGVNEKLFF. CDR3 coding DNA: TGCGCCAGCAGCTTGGCCGGGGTTAATGAAAAACTGTTTTTT.